This T cell receptor (beta chain) was identified during a study of OX40 agonist ivuxolimab in advanced cancers. Background on the study: One patient with hepatocellular carcinoma and two with cutaneous melanoma, three in all, had partial responses.

TCRdb's table, derived via immunoSEQ multiplex PCR, lists solely in-frame clones and lacks some. The sample consists of more than 70,000 clones, roughly 91% of them appearing once. The study's findings and limits: Researchers report that CD8+ T cells had, on average, more expanded clones than CD4+.

In the case of this clone: As yet, its antigen is unknown.

The CDR3 is 14 amino acids. In germline, CDR1 is MNHNY, CDR2 SVGAGI (reference sequence). V lost 8 bases and J lost 3, with 13 bases in between. The material sequenced was CD4+ or CD8+ T cells sorted from blood, taken in a trial of the OX40 agonist ivuxolimab. The chain is built from TRBV6-6 and TRBJ2-2, with D tentatively TRBD2 (6 bases). The sequence came from an adult with an advanced solid tumor such as melanoma, head and neck, liver or kidney cancer. CDR3 sequence: CASLTSGYTGELFF. The CDR3 coding sequence is TGTGCCAGCCTGACGAGCGGGTACACCGGGGAGCTGTTTTTT.